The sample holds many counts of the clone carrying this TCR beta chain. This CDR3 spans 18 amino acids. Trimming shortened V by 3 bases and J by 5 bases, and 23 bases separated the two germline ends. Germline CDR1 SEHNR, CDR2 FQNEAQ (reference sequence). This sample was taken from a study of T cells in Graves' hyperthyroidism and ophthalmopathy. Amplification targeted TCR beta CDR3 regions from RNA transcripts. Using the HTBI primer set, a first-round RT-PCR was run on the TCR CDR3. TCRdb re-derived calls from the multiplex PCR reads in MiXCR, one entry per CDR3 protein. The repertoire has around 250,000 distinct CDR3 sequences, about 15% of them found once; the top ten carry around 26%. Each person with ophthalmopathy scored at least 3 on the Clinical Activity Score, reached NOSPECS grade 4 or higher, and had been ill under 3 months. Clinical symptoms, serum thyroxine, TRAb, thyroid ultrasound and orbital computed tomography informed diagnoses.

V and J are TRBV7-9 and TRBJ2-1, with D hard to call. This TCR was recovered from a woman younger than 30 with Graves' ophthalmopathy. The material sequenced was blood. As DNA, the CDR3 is TGTGCCAGCAGCTTGCCCCCCTCCGTCCCGATTGAGAACAATGAGCAGTTCTTC. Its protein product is CASSLPPSVPIENNEQFF.